This is a list of T cell receptor beta chains from one sample in a study of blood T cell repertoires in COVID-19. Profiling relied on immunoSEQ multiplex PCR, and the TCRdb table lists in-frame clones only, not all of them. The sample consists of about 350,000 clones, roughly nine tenths of them appearing once. The specimen was peripheral blood. Every receptor here comes from a woman aged 60 to 75 with COVID-19, enrolled during active disease. The CDR3 runs from the conserved cysteine through the conserved F or W. A D gene is named only where the DNA matches it firmly. The listing skips clone size in some rows; elsewhere it reads once, few, many or a size class.

j_gene: TRBJ1-1; abundance: -; v_gene: TRBV4-1; d_gene: TRBD1; CDR3nt: TGCGCCAGCAGCCAAGCGGACAGGGACAACACTGAAGCTTTCTTT; CDR3aa: CASSQADRDNTEAFF
j_gene: TRBJ1-2; abundance: few; v_gene: TRBV5-1; d_gene: -; CDR3nt: TGCGCCAGCAGCTACGGGAGCGATTATGGCTACACCTTC; CDR3aa: CASSYGSDYGYTF
j_gene: TRBJ1-1; abundance: -; v_gene: TRBV19; d_gene: -; CDR3nt: TGTGCCAGTATTTACAGCTACGGGAACACTGAAGCTTTCTTT; CDR3aa: CASIYSYGNTEAFF
j_gene: TRBJ1-1; abundance: -; v_gene: TRBV3-1/TRBV3-2; d_gene: -; CDR3nt: TGTGCCAGCAGCCGAATGGGGGGGGACACTGAAGCTTTCTTT; CDR3aa: CASSRMGGDTEAFF
j_gene: TRBJ2-2; abundance: -; v_gene: TRBV7-7; d_gene: TRBD2; CDR3nt: TGTGCTAGCAGCTCCGTTAGCGGGGGCGTAAACACCGGGGAGCTGTTTTTT; CDR3aa: CASSSVSGGVNTGELFF
j_gene: TRBJ1-5; abundance: once; v_gene: TRBV5-1; d_gene: -; CDR3nt: TGCGCCAGCAGCTTGGAACCAGGGGGCAATCAGCCCCAGCATTTT; CDR3aa: CASSLEPGGNQPQHF
j_gene: TRBJ2-1; abundance: -; v_gene: TRBV14; d_gene: TRBD2; CDR3nt: TGTGCCAGCAGCCCCGCGGGACTAGCGAGGGGCCATGAGCAGTTCTTC; CDR3aa: CASSPAGLARGHEQFF
j_gene: TRBJ1-1; abundance: -; v_gene: TRBV25-1; d_gene: -; CDR3nt: TGTGCCAGCAGTGAATCTAGGACAGCACTGAAGGCTTTCTTT; CDR3aa: CASSESRTALKAFF
j_gene: TRBJ1-2; abundance: -; v_gene: TRBV28; d_gene: -; CDR3nt: TGTGCCAGCAGTTTATCGACAGAGTCTAACTATGGCTACACCTTC; CDR3aa: CASSLSTESNYGYTF
j_gene: TRBJ1-1; abundance: -; v_gene: TRBV9; d_gene: -; CDR3nt: TGTGCCAGCAGCGTAGCAGGGTACACCACTGAAGCTTTCTTT; CDR3aa: CASSVAGYTTEAFF
j_gene: TRBJ2-1; abundance: -; v_gene: TRBV15; d_gene: TRBD1; CDR3nt: TGTGCCACCAGCTACACGACAGGGAGTTACAATGAGCAGTTCTTC; CDR3aa: CATSYTTGSYNEQFF
j_gene: TRBJ2-3; abundance: -; v_gene: TRBV4-2; d_gene: TRBD1; CDR3nt: TGTGCCAGCAGCTCTCGGGACAGGGGGGAGGTTGGCACAGATACGCAGTATTTT; CDR3aa: CASSSRDRGEVGTDTQYF
j_gene: TRBJ2-5; abundance: -; v_gene: TRBV10-2; d_gene: TRBD2; CDR3nt: TGCGCCAGCAGTGAGCCGGGACTAGCGGGGGGGCGAGAGACCCAGTACTTC; CDR3aa: CASSEPGLAGGRETQYF
j_gene: TRBJ1-1; abundance: -; v_gene: TRBV27; d_gene: -; CDR3nt: TGTGCCAGCAGTTTTGGCAGGCCGAACACTGAAGCTTTCTTT; CDR3aa: CASSFGRPNTEAFF
j_gene: TRBJ2-2; abundance: -; v_gene: TRBV29-1; d_gene: -; CDR3nt: TGCAGCGGCAGGAACACCGGGGAGCTGTTTTTT; CDR3aa: CSGRNTGELFF
j_gene: TRBJ1-1; abundance: -; v_gene: TRBV30; d_gene: TRBD1; CDR3nt: TGTGCCTGGAGTTCTGGGACAGTCGAAGCTTTCTTT; CDR3aa: CAWSSGTVEAFF
j_gene: TRBJ1-2; abundance: -; v_gene: TRBV4-1; d_gene: -; CDR3nt: TGCGCCAGCAGCCAAGACTCAGGGACTGGCTATGGCTACACCTTC; CDR3aa: CASSQDSGTGYGYTF
j_gene: TRBJ2-7; abundance: once; v_gene: TRBV19; d_gene: -; CDR3nt: TGTGCCAGTAGTATAGGACAGGGAGGTTCCGAGCAGTACTTC; CDR3aa: CASSIGQGGSEQYF
j_gene: TRBJ2-1; abundance: -; v_gene: TRBV5-5; d_gene: TRBD2; CDR3nt: TGTGCCAGCAGCCTGTTAGCGGGCTCCTACAATGAGCAGTTCTTC; CDR3aa: CASSLLAGSYNEQFF
j_gene: TRBJ1-2; abundance: -; v_gene: TRBV6-5; d_gene: -; CDR3nt: TGTGCCAGCAGCTCAAAGGGGTCCGGTGGCTACACCTTC; CDR3aa: CASSSKGSGGYTF
j_gene: TRBJ2-7; abundance: -; v_gene: TRBV10-3; d_gene: TRBD1; CDR3nt: TGTGCCATCAGTGGCACAGGGGGCAACGAGCAGTACTTC; CDR3aa: CAISGTGGNEQYF
j_gene: TRBJ1-2; abundance: few; v_gene: TRBV5-1; d_gene: -; CDR3nt: TGCGCCAGCAGTTCAGGGTTCGGCTATGGCTACACCTTC; CDR3aa: CASSSGFGYGYTF
j_gene: TRBJ1-2; abundance: -; v_gene: TRBV27; d_gene: -; CDR3nt: TGTGCCAGCAGGGGGGCTAAGTTGAGCTACACCTTC; CDR3aa: CASRGAKLSYTF
j_gene: TRBJ2-1; abundance: -; v_gene: TRBV11-2; d_gene: TRBD1; CDR3nt: TGTGCCAGCTTCCAAGCCGGGACAGGGATCAATGAGCAGTTCTTC; CDR3aa: CASFQAGTGINEQFF
j_gene: TRBJ1-2; abundance: -; v_gene: TRBV2; d_gene: -; CDR3nt: TGTGCCAGCAGACCGGCGGGGTACTATGGCTACACCTTC; CDR3aa: CASRPAGYYGYTF